Listed below are T cell receptor beta chains from one sample, sequenced in a study of cytomegalovirus exposure and HLA in healthy donors. Some clones are missing from TCRdb's copy, which holds only in-frame ones; the method was immunoSEQ multiplex PCR. The sample has approximately 140,000 clones. The sample consisted of PBMCs. The receptors stem from a woman between 18 and 29 years old in good health and CMV-seronegative. The CDR3 runs from the conserved cysteine through the conserved F or W. The order of the fields is CDR3 length, V gene, J gene, D gene, CDR3 protein, CDR3 DNA. A D gene is named only where the DNA matches it firmly.

>15|TRBV6-6|TRBJ1-2|TRBD1
CASSYSRGHNYGYTF
TGTGCCAGCAGTTACTCCAGGGGGCATAACTATGGCTACACCTTC
>17|TRBV27|TRBJ1-1|-
CASSGLWQGYGGTEAFF
TGTGCCAGCAGTGGTCTGTGGCAGGGCTATGGTGGCACTGAAGCTTTCTTT
>14|TRBV2|TRBJ2-1|TRBD2
CASRTGLVGNEQFF
TGTGCCAGCAGAACAGGACTAGTTGGCAATGAGCAGTTCTTC
>19|TRBV7-9|TRBJ2-6|TRBD2
CASSLPVPGGSSGANVLTF
TGTGCCAGCAGCCTTCCGGTACCGGGGGGGAGCTCTGGGGCCAACGTCCTGACTTTC
>16|TRBV7-9|TRBJ1-2|-
CASSLGQAGTNYGYTF
TGTGCCAGCAGCTTAGGACAAGCCGGGACTAACTATGGCTACACCTTC
>15|TRBV6-1|TRBJ2-7|TRBD2
CASSDPGEGLYEQYF
TGTGCCAGCAGTGACCCCGGGGAGGGTCTATACGAGCAGTACTTC
>16|TRBV6-5|TRBJ1-1|TRBD1
CASSYPPGQGRTEAFF
TGTGCCAGCAGTTACCCACCGGGACAGGGAAGAACTGAAGCTTTCTTT
>15|TRBV27|TRBJ2-3|TRBD2
CASSLRAGDTDTQYF
TGTGCCAGCAGTTTGAGAGCGGGGGACACAGATACGCAGTATTTT
>14|TRBV5-1|TRBJ1-2|-
CASSLGQGENGYTF
TGCGCCAGCAGCTTGGGGCAGGGCGAGAATGGCTACACCTTC
>14|TRBV2|TRBJ2-1|-
CASSEIEGDNEQFF
TGTGCCAGCAGTGAAATCGAGGGGGACAATGAGCAGTTCTTC
>15|TRBV7-3|TRBJ2-5|-
CASSSQGGLAETQYF
TGTGCCAGCAGCTCACAGGGGGGGCTAGCCGAGACCCAGTACTTC
>14|TRBV5-1|TRBJ2-5|-
CASSLAPGVETQYF
TGCGCCAGCAGCTTGGCGCCAGGGGTCGAGACCCAGTACTTC
>14|TRBV2|TRBJ2-3|-
CASSGKPGADTQYF
TGTGCCAGCAGCGGGAAACCCGGTGCAGATACGCAGTATTTT
>16|TRBV5-4|TRBJ2-7|TRBD2
CASSLTSGGRAYEQYF
TGTGCCAGCAGCTTGACGTCGGGCGGGAGGGCCTACGAGCAGTACTTC
>15|TRBV30|TRBJ1-2|TRBD1
CAWSGGTGQRYGYTF
TGTGCCTGGAGCGGCGGGACAGGCCAGCGGTATGGCTACACCTTC
>12|TRBV11-2|TRBJ2-7|-
CASSPFSYEQYF
TGTGCCAGCAGCCCCTTTTCTTACGAGCAGTACTTC
>14|TRBV6-1|TRBJ1-1|TRBD1
CASSRQGMNTEAFF
TGTGCCAGCAGTCGACAGGGTATGAACACTGAAGCTTTCTTT